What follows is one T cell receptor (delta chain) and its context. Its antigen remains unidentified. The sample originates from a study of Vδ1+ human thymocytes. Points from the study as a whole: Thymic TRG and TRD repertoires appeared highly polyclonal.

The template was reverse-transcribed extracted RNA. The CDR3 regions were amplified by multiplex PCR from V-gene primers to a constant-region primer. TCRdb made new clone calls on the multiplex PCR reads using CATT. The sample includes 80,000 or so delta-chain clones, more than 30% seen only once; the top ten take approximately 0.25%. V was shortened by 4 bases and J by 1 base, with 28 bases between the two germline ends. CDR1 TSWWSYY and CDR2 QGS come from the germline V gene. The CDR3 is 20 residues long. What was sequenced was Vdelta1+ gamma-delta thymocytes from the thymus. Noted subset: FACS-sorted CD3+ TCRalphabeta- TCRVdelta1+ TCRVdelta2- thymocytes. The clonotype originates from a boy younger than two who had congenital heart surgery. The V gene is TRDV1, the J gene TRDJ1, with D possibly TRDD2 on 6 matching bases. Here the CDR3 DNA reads TGTGCTCTTGGGGGATTCCGGCCTTCCCGGGGTTGGGTGCTCACCGATAAACTCATCTTT. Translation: CALGGFRPSRGWVLTDKLIF.